Listed here are 28 T cell receptor beta chains from one sample, sequenced in a study of prognosis after radiotherapy for stage I lung cancer. Amplification of the TCR beta CDR3 (from genomic DNA) was done by two-round multiplex PCR. Primers specific to each TRBV and TRBJ gene were used in first-round PCR. TCRdb recomputed calls from the multiplex PCR reads with MiXCR, one row per CDR3 protein. The table lists about 21,000 distinct CDR3 sequences, about 40% of them singletons. The specimen comprised PBMCs, sampled before or after stereotactic body radiation therapy (not recorded which). All receptors come from a donor over 45 with non-small cell lung cancer.

The chain couples TRBV6-1 to TRBJ2-2, with 10 bases that match TRBD2. The CDR3 totals 14 residues. Germline CDR1 reads MNHNS; CDR2 reads SASEGT. V lost 5 bases to trimming and J lost 6 bases; unmatched junction nucleotides: 3. CDR3 nucleotide sequence: TGTGCCAGCAGTCAGCGGGGGGGCCCCGGGGAGCTGTTTTTT. Residues: CASSQRGGPGELFF.

Notes on this clonotype: It is likely a read error: a sequence one base away is far more abundant. The rearrangement uses TRBV6-4 and TRBJ2-2; 13 bases agree with TRBD2. The CDR3 extends over 17 amino acids. Germline CDR1 reads MRHNA; CDR2 reads SNTAGT. The CDR3, as DNA: TGTGCCAGCAGTTGGACTAGCGGGAGTTTGAACACCGTGGAGCTGTTTTTT. Its translation is CASSWTSGSLNTVELFF.

This clonotype was found a few times. This likely stems from a read error, as it lies one base from a far larger clone. The V call is TRBV9, the J call TRBJ2-1; a weak D match, TRBD2 (6 bases). Trimming left V 5 bases short and J 5 bases short, with 20 bases between. CDR1 and CDR2 from the germline V gene are SGDLS and YYNGEE. CDR3 length: 16 amino acids. The CDR3 DNA sequence: TGTGCCAGCAGTGCCCAGTCTTCGGGACTTGACAATGAGCAGTTCTTC. Its protein is CASSAQSSGLDNEQFF.

This clonotype has a count of ten or more. The V gene is TRBV6-1, the J gene TRBJ2-5, with 9 positions matching TRBD1. V trimming: 7 bases; J trimming: 3 bases; junction bases outside the gene matches: 6. This CDR3 spans 14 amino acids. CDR1 and CDR2 (germline): MNHNS, SASEGT. The CDR3 region is CASTGTGSEETQYF. The CDR3 bases are TGTGCCAGCACCGGGACAGGGAGCGAAGAGACCCAGTACTTC.

In this sample, this clonotype turned up a few times. CDR3 amino acids: CATKSIMNTEAFF. The CDR3 DNA reads TGTGCCACCAAGAGTATCATGAACACTGAAGCTTTCTTT. The V call is TRBV15, the J call TRBJ1-1; D ambiguous. V was cut by 7 bases and J by 0 bases, with 9 bases left in between. Germline values: CDR1 LNHNV, CDR2 YYDKDF (reference sequence). The CDR3 loop spans 13 amino acids.

Many counts were recorded for this clonotype. The CDR3 spells CATSRGGNPRDSTYEQYF. CDR3 nucleotides: TGTGCCACCAGCAGAGGAGGTAATCCCCGGGACAGTACCTACGAGCAGTACTTC. V is TRBV15 and J is TRBJ2-7; 7 bases are shared with TRBD1. Germline values: CDR1 LNHNV, CDR2 YYDKDF (reference sequence). V lost 1 base to trimming and J lost 2 bases; unmatched junction nucleotides: 14. This CDR3 is 18 amino acids long.

This rearrangement joins TRBV19 to TRBJ2-5, with a weak D call TRBD2 (5 bases). CDR1 is LNHDA, CDR2 SQIVND, per germline (reference sequence). Trimming took off 5 bases at V and 1 base at J, with 11 bases between the two ends. There are 14 residues in the CDR3. The CDR3 nucleotides are TGTGCCAGTAGTGCGGACTTCGGCCAAGAGACCCAGTACTTC. Translating gives CASSADFGQETQYF.

The table lists this clonotype with many counts. The chain recombines TRBV28 with TRBJ1-1; D is ambiguous. In germline, CDR1 is MDHEN, CDR2 SYDVKM. The V end lost 8 bases, the J end lost 3 bases, and 10 bases lay between the germline ends. There are 12 residues in the CDR3. Here the CDR3 DNA reads TGTGCCAGCGGAATCTGGGACACTGAAGCTTTCTTT. Residues: CASGIWDTEAFF.

This clonotype showed up many times. The chain combines TRBV14 with TRBJ1-2; the D gene is possibly TRBD1 (5 bases). The germline CDR1 and CDR2 sequences are SGHDN and FVKESK. Trimming removed 0 bases from V and 7 bases from J, with 12 bases in between. The CDR3 is made up of 14 amino acids. CDR3 loop: CASSQEILQGGYTF. DNA for the CDR3: TGTGCCAGCAGCCAAGAAATTTTGCAGGGTGGCTACACCTTC.

This clonotype was counted many times. V gene TRBV7-3 combines with J gene TRBJ2-1; maybe TRBD2 (5 bases). Germline CDR1 SGHTA, CDR2 FQGTGA. The CDR3 sequence is 13 residues long. Between the trimmed V and J ends, which lost 0 bases and 9 bases, there was a span of 9 bases. CDR3 bases: TGTGCCAGCAGCTTAACGATTCGGGGTGAGCAGTTCTTC. Encoded protein: CASSLTIRGEQFF.

This clonotype came up many times. This chain links TRBV7-8 with TRBJ2-4; 8 bases match TRBD1. With V trimmed by 1 base and J by 5 bases, 7 bases remained unmatched. CDR3 length: 16 residues. CDR1 is SGHVS, CDR2 FQNEAQ, per germline. The CDR3 DNA reads as TGTGCCAGCAGCTTAGTCCCGACAGGGGCGCAAAACATTCAGTACTTC. Its translation: CASSLVPTGAQNIQYF.

This chain links TRBV27 with TRBJ2-7; 11 nucleotides align to TRBD2. J gave up 5 bases and V 10 bases, and 7 bases lay outside the gene matches. The CDR3 extends over 13 amino acids. CDR1 is MNHEY and CDR2 is SMNVEV in the germline V gene (reference sequence). CDR3 bases: TGTGCCAAAAACCTAGCGGGAGGCCACGAGCAGTACTTC. Translating gives CAKNLAGGHEQYF.

The chain couples TRBV6-9 to TRBJ2-1; either TRBD1 or TRBD2 may fit D (6 bases each). Germline V gene sequence: CDR1 MNHGY, CDR2 SVAAGI. Trimming removed 7 bases from V and 5 bases from J, with 24 bases in between. The CDR3 length is 17 residues. The CDR3 DNA reads TGTGCCAGCATCCGTACCCGCAGGGGACTGGCGGACAATGAGCAGTTCTTC. Amino acids: CASIRTRRGLADNEQFF.

The gene calls are TRBV7-9 and TRBJ2-1; possible D gene TRBD2, 5 bases. The CDR3 is made up of 13 amino acids. The V gene lost 8 bases and the J gene lost 4 bases, with 12 bases spanning the gap. Germline V gives CDR1 SEHNR, CDR2 FQNEAQ (reference sequence). CDR3 sequence: CASGLMGYNEQFF. CDR3 bases: TGTGCCAGCGGACTTATGGGATACAATGAGCAGTTCTTC.

For this clonotype: At one of its ends the junction is not consistent with the germline gene, which may arise from a read error. V gene TRBV10-3 combines with J gene TRBJ1-1; possible D gene TRBD1, 5 bases. Germline CDR1 and CDR2: ENHRY and SYGVKD. This CDR3 has 12 residues. The CDR3 loop is CSISESGTEAFF. CDR3 nucleotides: TGCTCCATCAGTGAGTCAGGGACTGAAGCTTTCTTT.

Turning to this clonotype: Germline and junction disagree at one end, which may indicate a read error. The V call is TRBV6-1, the J call TRBJ2-7, with D possibly matching TRBD1 (5 bases). From germline, CDR1 is MNHNS and CDR2 SASEGT. CDR3 length equals 12 residues. CDR3 in DNA: TGTGCCATCAGTGCGGACATCTACGAGCAGTACTTC. This translates into CAISADIYEQYF.

The chain links TRBV20-1 to TRBJ2-7, with 9 nucleotides matching TRBD2. Germline assignment: CDR1 DFQATT and CDR2 SNEGSKA (reference sequence). V gave up 6 bases and J gave up 3 bases; unmatched junction bases: 3. CDR3 size: 12 residues. CDR3 region: CSAISGSYEQYF. The CDR3 bases are TGCAGTGCCATTAGCGGGAGCTACGAGCAGTACTTC.

As concerns this clonotype: The junction differs from germline at one of its ends, possibly a read error. The genes are TRBV28 and TRBJ2-3, with 8 bases lining up with TRBD2. The CDR3 extends over 16 amino acids. Looked up from germline, CDR1 is MDHEN and CDR2 is SYDVKM. This CDR3 is CSSIFHPGGGTDTQYF. The CDR3 DNA reads TGTTCCAGCATTTTTCACCCGGGAGGGGGCACAGATACGCAGTATTTT.

This clonotype was observed many times. J is TRBJ2-7 and V is TRBV9; D gene ambiguous. The CDR3 has 14 amino acids. Germline CDR1 is SGDLS and CDR2 is YYNGEE. The V end was cut by 0 bases, the J end by 0 bases, with 7 bases between. As DNA, the CDR3 is TGTGCCAGCAGCGTAGAGGCAGCCTCCTACGAGCAGTACTTC. This gives the protein CASSVEAASYEQYF.

This clonotype has at least ten counts. CDR3 in amino acids: CASSIVASGNNEQFF. Written as DNA, the CDR3 is TGTGCCAGTAGTATCGTAGCTAGCGGAAACAATGAGCAGTTCTTC. The rearrangement uses TRBV19 and TRBJ2-1; 7 bases agree with TRBD2. The CDR3 is 15 residues long. CDR1 and CDR2 from the germline V gene are LNHDA and SQIVND (reference sequence). The V gene end was trimmed by 3 bases and the J gene end by 5 bases; junction bases not matched to a gene: 7.

This clonotype was recorded at least ten times. The chain carries TRBV19 and TRBJ2-2, with a tentative D call TRBD1 (5 bases). Per germline, CDR1 LNHDA and CDR2 SQIVND (reference sequence). This CDR3 spans 14 amino acids. V was clipped by 6 bases and J by 4 bases, with 12 bases between them. The CDR3 sequence: CASRFDRSTGELFF. The CDR3, as DNA: TGTGCCAGTAGATTCGACAGATCCACCGGGGAGCTGTTTTTT.

There are many counts of this clonotype. This chain uses TRBV9 with TRBJ2-2, with D possibly TRBD2 on 5 matching bases. The CDR3 runs to 14 residues. Trimming took off 3 bases at V and 4 bases at J, with 10 bases between the two ends. Germline V gene sequence: CDR1 SGDLS, CDR2 YYNGEE. CDR3 nucleotide sequence: TGTGCCAGCAGCGCATCCACTAGCACCGGGGAGCTGTTTTTT. Its protein is CASSASTSTGELFF.

The sample holds many counts of this clonotype. The chain carries TRBV7-6 and TRBJ1-3; 7 bases are shared with TRBD1. The trim removed 5 bases at V and 3 bases at J, leaving 13 bases unmatched. This CDR3 comprises 17 residues. Germline lookup yields CDR1 SGHVS and CDR2 FNYEAQ. The CDR3, as DNA: TGTGCCAGCAGCGGTAGGGGACAGACAAGATTTGGAAACACCATATATTTT. Amino acid sequence: CASSGRGQTRFGNTIYF.

This clonotype was found a few times. Since a much larger clone is just one base distant, this may be a read error. Here the CDR3 omits its conserved ending phenylalanine or tryptophan, so a read error is the likely source. The chain links TRBV11-2 to TRBJ2-5; D gene uncertain. The germline gives CDR1 SGHAT, CDR2 FQNNGV. V shed 3 bases and J shed 3 bases, with 8 bases lying between them. The CDR3 runs to 13 residues. CDR3 DNA: TGTGCCAGCAGCTTTGAAGCAGAAGAGACCCAGTACCTC. It specifies CASSFEAEETQYL.

The sample holds many counts of this clonotype. The chain combines TRBV4-3 with TRBJ1-4; 8 nucleotides agree with TRBD1. V gave up 4 bases and J gave up 8 bases; unmatched junction bases: 6. From germline, CDR1 is LGHNA and CDR2 YSLEER. This CDR3 comprises 14 residues. The CDR3 is CASSRGQGREKLFF. In DNA, the CDR3 is TGCGCCAGCAGCCGCGGACAGGGCCGGGAAAAACTGTTTTTT.

The chain couples TRBV6-5 to TRBJ2-7; the match to TRBD1 covers 9 bases. The CDR3 totals 16 residues. The germline V gene encodes CDR1 MNHEY and CDR2 SVGAGI. V dropped 2 bases and J dropped 4; count of bases not matched to a gene: 9. The CDR3 DNA sequence: TGTGCCAGCAGTTACACCGGGACAGGGAGTTCTTACGAGCAGTACTTC. Protein product: CASSYTGTGSSYEQYF.

With respect to this clonotype: The germline gene is not matched at one end of the junction; a read error may be the cause. The V and J genes are TRBV6-1 and TRBJ2-1, with D tentatively TRBD2 (5 bases). CDR1 and CDR2 from the germline V gene are MNHNS and SASEGT. There are 13 residues in the CDR3. For the CDR3, the DNA is TGTGCCAGCATGGAGGACTTTCACAATGAGCAGTCCTTC. It is translated as CASMEDFHNEQSF.

The sample holds many counts of this clonotype. The chain uses TRBV30 and TRBJ1-3, with TRBD1 identical over 8 bases. This CDR3 has 13 amino acids. The V and J ends lost 6 bases and 6 bases, in that order; junction bases with no gene match: 7. Germline V gives CDR1 GTSNPN, CDR2 SVGIG (reference sequence). As DNA, the CDR3 is TGTGCCTGTCACCGGGACAGGAAAAACACCATATATTTT. Translating it yields CACHRDRKNTIYF.